The rows below give T cell receptor beta chains drawn from one sample of a study of blood T cell repertoires in COVID-19. Sequencing was performed with immunoSEQ multiplex PCR; in TCRdb, only in-frame clones are kept and a portion is missing. The sample contains just over 300,000 clones, roughly 86% of which appear only once. Sample: peripheral blood. These TCRs come from a woman in her 30s with COVID-19, enrolled during active disease. Each CDR3 is given with its conserved first and last residue. Fields, in order: J gene, clone size, D gene, V gene, CDR3 DNA, CDR3 protein. The D gene is left open where the match is weak. Where a row states a size, it is once, few, many or the class of an expanded clone; other rows omit it.

TRBJ1-5,NA,TRBD1,TRBV3-1/TRBV3-2,TGTGCCAGCAGCAGGACAGGGAGGCAGCCCCAGCATTTT,CASSRTGRQPQHF
TRBJ1-2,NA,TRBD1,TRBV9,TGTGCCAGCAGCGCTCGACAGGGGACCTACGGCTACACCTTC,CASSARQGTYGYTF
TRBJ1-1,NA,NA,TRBV29-1,TGCAGCGCCGCGGGGGGGCAAAGGAACACTGAAGCTTTCTTT,CSAAGGQRNTEAFF
TRBJ1-1,few,NA,TRBV10-1,TGCGCCAGCAGTGATAAGCCTAACACTGAAGCTTTCTTT,CASSDKPNTEAFF
TRBJ2-2,NA,NA,TRBV13,TGTGCCAGCAGCTATCGCCGGCGGCACACCGGGGAGCTGTTTTTT,CASSYRRRHTGELFF
TRBJ2-7,NA,TRBD2,TRBV7-6,TGTGCCAGCAGCGCCCGGGGGGACCGGGGGTCCTACGAGCAGTACTTC,CASSARGDRGSYEQYF
TRBJ1-2,NA,NA,TRBV3-1/TRBV3-2,TGTGCCAGCAGCCCCCCCCTGGCGGGGCCTAACTATGGCTACACCTTC,CASSPPLAGPNYGYTF
TRBJ1-5,NA,TRBD1,TRBV19,TGTGCCAGTAGTATGGGGACAGGGGGCAATCAGCCCCAGCATTTT,CASSMGTGGNQPQHF
TRBJ1-1,NA,NA,TRBV30,TGTGCCTGGAGGATAGGGGGACGGTTGAACACTGAAGCTTTCTTT,CAWRIGGRLNTEAFF
TRBJ2-1,NA,NA,TRBV4-1,TGCGCCAGCAGCCAAGAGAGTTTCTCCTACAATGAGCAGTTCTTC,CASSQESFSYNEQFF
TRBJ1-2,NA,NA,TRBV12-3/TRBV12-4,TGTGCCAGCAGTTTTGGGGGGGGCTACACCTTC,CASSFGGGYTF
TRBJ1-4,NA,NA,TRBV10-3,TGTGCCATCAGGGGGGGGCCTGGTGAAAAACTGTTTTTT,CAIRGGPGEKLFF
TRBJ2-1,NA,NA,TRBV18,TGTGCCAGCTCACCTACCTTAGTCGGGGACAATGAGCAGTTCTTC,CASSPTLVGDNEQFF
TRBJ2-5,NA,NA,TRBV3-1/TRBV3-2,TGTGCCAGCAGTCAAGAGGGTTCGGGGGAGACCCAGTACTTC,CASSQEGSGETQYF
TRBJ2-2,NA,NA,TRBV7-9,TGTGCCAGCAGCCCAATGCAGGGCCCGAACACCGGGGAGCTGTTTTTT,CASSPMQGPNTGELFF
TRBJ1-1,NA,NA,TRBV2,TGTGCCAGCAGCCTACTTGGCCAGGGGAACACTGAAGCTTTCTTT,CASSLLGQGNTEAFF
TRBJ1-1,NA,TRBD1,TRBV29-1,TGCAGCGTTGAGGTCGGACAGGGGATGACTGAAGCTTTCTTT,CSVEVGQGMTEAFF
TRBJ1-5,NA,NA,TRBV6-4,TGTGCCAGCAGACCTGGATTAGGGGGAAGCAATCAGCCCCAGCATTTT,CASRPGLGGSNQPQHF
TRBJ1-1,NA,TRBD1,TRBV7-9,TGTGCCAGCAGCTCGGGGACAGGGGTAGGTGAAGCTTTCTTT,CASSSGTGVGEAFF
TRBJ2-3,once,NA,TRBV28,TGTGCCAGCATAAAGGGGAACACAGATACGCAGTATTTT,CASIKGNTDTQYF
TRBJ1-2,NA,NA,TRBV2,TGTGCCAGCAGTGAAGGAGGGGGAGCCTATGGCTACACCTTC,CASSEGGGAYGYTF
TRBJ2-7,NA,TRBD1,TRBV6-5,TGTGCCAGCAGTCTTAGGGGGCTGGGCGAGCAGTACTTC,CASSLRGLGEQYF
TRBJ1-1,NA,NA,TRBV19,TGTGCCAGTGGGAATGACGGGATGAACACTGAAGCTTTCTTT,CASGNDGMNTEAFF
TRBJ2-2,NA,NA,TRBV6-2/TRBV6-3,TGTGCCAGCAGTGGGGTGTTGTCAGGCCAAAGGGACTTTAACACCGGGGAGCTGTTTTTT,CASSGVLSGQRDFNTGELFF
TRBJ1-6,NA,TRBD1,TRBV28,TGTGCCAGCAGTCCGGACAGGGTGCGATCACCCCTCCACTTT,CASSPDRVRSPLHF
TRBJ1-4,NA,NA,TRBV2,TGTGCCAGCAAAACTACACGGACAACTAATGAAAAACTGTTTTTT,CASKTTRTTNEKLFF
TRBJ1-1,once,TRBD1,TRBV6-5,TGTGCCACCCGGACCCTGACAGGGACCGACACTGAAGCTTTCTTT,CATRTLTGTDTEAFF
TRBJ2-6,NA,NA,TRBV7-3,TGTGCCAGCAGCCCACGCACAGGGACTGGGGCCAACGTCCTGACTTTC,CASSPRTGTGANVLTF
TRBJ2-1,NA,NA,TRBV9,TGTGCCAGCAGCGTAGGAGTGGACAGCTCCAATGAGCAGTTCTTC,CASSVGVDSSNEQFF
TRBJ1-4,NA,NA,TRBV4-1,TGCGCCAGCAGCAAAAGCGGACGGGCAACTAATGAAAAACTGTTTTTT,CASSKSGRATNEKLFF
TRBJ1-5,NA,NA,TRBV19,TGTGCCAGTAGTATAGGGCCCAATCAGCCCCAGCATTTT,CASSIGPNQPQHF
TRBJ1-3,NA,NA,TRBV11-3,TGTGCCAGCAGGGAGGGGTGGGGGGATTACTCTGGAAACACCATATATTTT,CASREGWGDYSGNTIYF
TRBJ2-1,NA,NA,TRBV7-8,TGTGCCAGCAGCTGGGGAGAGTGGGGGGACTACAATGAGCAGTTCTTC,CASSWGEWGDYNEQFF
TRBJ1-2,NA,TRBD1,TRBV18,TGTGCCAGCTCACCAACACAGGGGGCGGATGGCTACACCTTC,CASSPTQGADGYTF
TRBJ2-3,once,TRBD2,TRBV5-1,TGCGCCAGCAGCAGTAGCGGGGGGGCTGCAGATACGCAGTATTTT,CASSSSGGAADTQYF
TRBJ2-1,NA,NA,TRBV10-3,TGTGCCATCAGTGAACTAGCTGGTGAGCAGTTCTTC,CAISELAGEQFF
TRBJ1-5,NA,NA,TRBV19,TGTGCCAGTAGTAGCGGACAGCCAGGTGGTCAGCCCCAGCATTTT,CASSSGQPGGQPQHF
TRBJ2-5,NA,NA,TRBV2,TGTGCCAGCAGTACAGTAGAGACCCAGTACTTC,CASSTVETQYF
TRBJ1-2,once,NA,TRBV3-1/TRBV3-2,TGTGCCAGCAGCTCCGGGACAAGCTATGGCTACACCTTC,CASSSGTSYGYTF
TRBJ2-5,NA,NA,TRBV5-5,TGTGCCAGCCGACCTTCCGGCAGGGTTGGGACCCAGTACTTC,CASRPSGRVGTQYF
TRBJ2-1,NA,NA,TRBV4-2,TGTGCCAGCAGCCAAGATACACAGGGCGACTACAATGAGCAGTTCTTC,CASSQDTQGDYNEQFF
TRBJ2-3,NA,TRBD2,TRBV3-1/TRBV3-2,TGTGCCAGCAGCCAAGGGAATAGCGGGGGGGCTTCTACGCAGTATTTT,CASSQGNSGGASTQYF
TRBJ1-1,NA,NA,TRBV7-2,TGTGCCAGCAGCTTATTGATGGCGAACACTGAAGCTTTCTTT,CASSLLMANTEAFF
TRBJ2-1,NA,NA,TRBV5-1,TGCGCCAGCAGCTTGGGGCGGAGCTCCTACAATGAGCAGTTCTTC,CASSLGRSSYNEQFF
TRBJ1-3,NA,NA,TRBV4-3,TGCGCCAGCAGCCAAGATATACCCGGGTCCTCTGGAAACACCATATATTTT,CASSQDIPGSSGNTIYF
TRBJ2-3,few,NA,TRBV3-1/TRBV3-2,TGTGCCAGCAGCCAAGGTGCGGGTTGGACAGATACGCAGTATTTT,CASSQGAGWTDTQYF
TRBJ1-2,NA,TRBD1,TRBV7-8,TGTGCCAGCAGCCGATCCGGTCGACAGGGGCTCCCCTATGGAGGCTACACCTTC,CASSRSGRQGLPYGGYTF
TRBJ1-1,NA,NA,TRBV4-1,TGCGCCAGCAGCCACGGGTACACTGAAGCTTTCTTT,CASSHGYTEAFF
TRBJ1-2,NA,NA,TRBV7-9,TGTGCCAGCAGCTCCCGCCACATCGATGGCTACACCTTC,CASSSRHIDGYTF
TRBJ1-1,NA,TRBD1,TRBV3-1/TRBV3-2,TGTGCCAGCAGCCACCCGGGACAGGGGGCGATTGAAGCTTTCTTT,CASSHPGQGAIEAFF
TRBJ1-1,NA,NA,TRBV7-6,TGTGCCAGCAGCTCCCAAACCCAACCGGGGACTGAAGCTTTCTTT,CASSSQTQPGTEAFF
TRBJ1-2,NA,TRBD1,TRBV18,TGTGCCAGCTCACTACGGGACAGGCCCGGCCTAGGCTACACCTTC,CASSLRDRPGLGYTF
TRBJ1-2,few,NA,TRBV21-1,TGTGCCAGCAGCAAGGCCAGGACAGGAGCGTATGGCTACACCTTC,CASSKARTGAYGYTF